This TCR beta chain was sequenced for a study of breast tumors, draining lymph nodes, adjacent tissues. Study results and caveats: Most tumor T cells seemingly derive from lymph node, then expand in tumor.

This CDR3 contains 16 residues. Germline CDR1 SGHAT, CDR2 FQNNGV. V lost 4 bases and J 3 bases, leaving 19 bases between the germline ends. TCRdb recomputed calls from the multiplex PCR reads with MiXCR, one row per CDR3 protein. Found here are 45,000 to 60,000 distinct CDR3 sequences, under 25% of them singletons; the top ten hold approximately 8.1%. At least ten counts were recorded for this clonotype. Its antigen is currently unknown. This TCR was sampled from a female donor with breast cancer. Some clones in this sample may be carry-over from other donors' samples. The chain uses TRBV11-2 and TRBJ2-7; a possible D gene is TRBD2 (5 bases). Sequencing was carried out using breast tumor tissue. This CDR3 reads CASSYFRLARDYEQYF. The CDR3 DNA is TGTGCCAGCAGCTACTTCAGATTAGCCCGGGACTACGAGCAGTACTTC.